Listed below are T cell receptor beta chains from one sample, sequenced in a study of technical replicates of blood from a few donors. Only in-frame clones appear in the TCRdb table, and some are missing; sequencing was by immunoSEQ multiplex PCR. The sample carries 58,000 or so clones, approximately 83% recorded once. Input material: PBMCs. The receptor set was obtained from a human donor in good health. Some clones in this sample may be carry-over from other donors' samples. CDR3s include the opening cysteine and the closing phenylalanine or tryptophan. D genes are given only for firm matches.

d_gene	v_gene	CDR3aa
TRBD2	TRBV9	CASSVNSGSMETQYF
TRBD1	TRBV10-3	CAISARGGTEDFF
TRBD1	TRBV7-8	CASSTGTGGTNYGYTF
-	TRBV7-8	CASSLRWATQETQYF
-	TRBV6-6	CASGMGGSEAFF
-	TRBV7-3	CASSPSRDTEAFF
-	TRBV4-2	CASSQGNPTSGYNEQFF
TRBD1	TRBV6-6	CASRGTGKSGNTIYF
TRBD1	TRBV29-1	CSGKSGTGPRTQYF
TRBD1	TRBV7-9	CASSREQDRGLEQYF
-	TRBV9	CASSATITGSSEQYF
TRBD2	TRBV5-1	CASSLAVTSGNNEQFF